The entry below describes one T cell receptor beta chain. Its antigen is unidentified. Amplification used 60 Vbeta primers and 13 Jbeta primers. TCRdb's copy holds only in-frame clones and misses some; the assay was immunoSEQ multiplex PCR. The table for this sample gives 55,000 or so clones. The data were taken from a study of cytomegalovirus exposure and HLA in healthy donors. Germline V gene lookup returns CDR1 MDHEN and CDR2 SYDVKM. Trimming removed 3 bases from V and 4 bases from J, with 10 bases in between. The CDR3 totals 14 residues. Study-wide points: In presence/absence analyses, roughly uniform sequencing depth across donors was assumed.

The receptor's source is a woman between 50 and 59 years old in good health and CMV-seropositive. V is TRBV28 and J is TRBJ1-5, with D perhaps TRBD1 (6 bases). The sequenced sample was PBMCs. The CDR3 DNA reads TGTGCCAGCAGTTTGTTGGACAGAAATCAGCCCCAGCATTTT. As protein: CASSLLDRNQPQHF. The entire variable domain, with the rest obtained from reference TRBV28 and TRBJ1-5, is as follows: DVKVTQSSRYLVKRTGEKVFLECVQDMDHENMFWYRQDPGLGLRLIYFSYDVKMKEKGDIPEGYSVSREKKERFSLILESASTNQTSMYLCASSLLDRNQPQHFGDGTRLSIL.